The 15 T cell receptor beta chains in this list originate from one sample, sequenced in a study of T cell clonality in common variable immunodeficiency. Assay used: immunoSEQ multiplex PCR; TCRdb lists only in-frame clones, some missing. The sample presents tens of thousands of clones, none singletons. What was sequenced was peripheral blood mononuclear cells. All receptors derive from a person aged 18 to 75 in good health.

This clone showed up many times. Incomplete CDR3 DNA: TGTGCCAGTAGTAACAGGGTTTTC. It encodes CASSNRVF. In full, the CDR3 reads CASSNRVFLTF. The chain has TRBV19 and TRBJ2-6; D may be TRBD1 (6 bases). The read ends 3 residues early relative to the CDR3; the germline J gene fills the gap. CDR1 is LNHDA, CDR2 SQIVND, per germline (reference sequence). The CDR3 length is 11 residues.

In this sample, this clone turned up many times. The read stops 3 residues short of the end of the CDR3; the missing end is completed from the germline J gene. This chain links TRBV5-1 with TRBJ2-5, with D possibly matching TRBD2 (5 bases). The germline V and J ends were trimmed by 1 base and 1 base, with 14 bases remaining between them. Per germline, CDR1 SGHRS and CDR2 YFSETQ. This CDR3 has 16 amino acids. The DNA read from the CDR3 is TGCGCCAGCAGCTTGACGTGGGCGGGTGCCCAAGAGACC. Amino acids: CASSLTWAGAQET. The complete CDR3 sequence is CASSLTWAGAQETQYF.

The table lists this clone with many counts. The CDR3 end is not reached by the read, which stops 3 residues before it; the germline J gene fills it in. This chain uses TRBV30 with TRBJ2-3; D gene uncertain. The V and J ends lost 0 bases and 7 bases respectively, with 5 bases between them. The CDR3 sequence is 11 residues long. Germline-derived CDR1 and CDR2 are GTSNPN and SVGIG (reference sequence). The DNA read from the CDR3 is TGTGCCTGGAGTGTACGGTATACG. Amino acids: CAWSVRYT. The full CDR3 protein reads CAWSVRYTQYF. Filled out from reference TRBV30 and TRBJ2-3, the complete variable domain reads SQTIHQWPATLVQPVGSPLSLECTVEGTSNPNLYWYRQAAGRGLQLLFYSVGIGQISSEVPQNLSASRPQDRQFILSSKKLLLSDSGFYLCAWSVRYTQYFGPGTRLTVL.

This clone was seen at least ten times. CDR3 amino acids: CASSTNRLGAKNIQYF. Partial CDR3 DNA: TGTGCCAGTAGTACCAACCGACTAGGCGCCAAAAACATT. The genes are TRBV19 and TRBJ2-4, with D possibly matching TRBD2 (6 bases). The read ends 3 residues early relative to the CDR3; the germline J gene fills the gap. CDR1 is LNHDA and CDR2 is SQIVND in the germline V gene (reference sequence). Trimming shortened V by 4 bases and J by 1 base, and 14 bases separated the two germline ends. CDR3 length: 16 amino acids. Supplemented by reference TRBV19 and TRBJ2-4, the full variable domain reads DGGITQSPKYLFRKEGQNVTLSCEQNLNHDAMYWYRQDPGQGLRLIYYSQIVNDFQKGDIAEGYSVSREKKESFPLTVTSAQKNPTAFYLCASSTNRLGAKNIQYFGAGTRLSVL.

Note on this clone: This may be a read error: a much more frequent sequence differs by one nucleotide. The CDR3 spells CASSLGADTLHEQFF. The sequenced CDR3 bases are TGTGCCAGTAGCCTAGGGGCGGACACTTTGCATGAG. V usage is TRBV19 and J usage is TRBJ2-1, with TRBD1 as a possible D gene (5 bases). The CDR3 end lies 3 residues beyond the end of the read and is filled in from the germline J gene. Trimming stripped 6 bases from V and 8 bases from J, with 20 bases between. The germline CDR1 and CDR2 sequences are LNHDA and SQIVND (reference sequence). CDR3 length: 15 amino acids.

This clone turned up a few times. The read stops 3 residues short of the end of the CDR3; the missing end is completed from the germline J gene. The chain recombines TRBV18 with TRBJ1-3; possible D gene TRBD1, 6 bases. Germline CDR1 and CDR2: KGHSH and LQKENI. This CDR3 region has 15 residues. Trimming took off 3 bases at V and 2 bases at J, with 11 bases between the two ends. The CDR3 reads CASSPATGTGNTIYF. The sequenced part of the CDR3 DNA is TGTGCCAGCTCACCGGCAACAGGGACTGGAAACACC.

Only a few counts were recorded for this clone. The covered CDR3 bases are TGTGCCAGCAGCTTCTCACAGGGCCCCTACAATGAG. Translation gives CASSFSQGPYNE. The CDR3 in its entirety is CASSFSQGPYNEQFF. The genes are TRBV7-6 and TRBJ2-1; TRBD1 might be the D (6 bases). The DNA ends 3 residues before the CDR3 does, and the rest of the CDR3 is filled in from the germline J gene. The germline V and J ends were trimmed by 3 bases and 2 bases, with 11 bases remaining between them. The germline V gene has CDR1 SGHVS and CDR2 FNYEAQ. The CDR3 extends over 15 amino acids.

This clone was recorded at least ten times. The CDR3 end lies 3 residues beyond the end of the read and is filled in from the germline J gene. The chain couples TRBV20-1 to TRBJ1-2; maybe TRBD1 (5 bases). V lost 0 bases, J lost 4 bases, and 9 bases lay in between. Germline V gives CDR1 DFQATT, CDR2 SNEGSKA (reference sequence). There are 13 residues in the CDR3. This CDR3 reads CSARDPGAYGYTF. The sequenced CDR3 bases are TGCAGTGCTAGAGATCCTGGGGCCTATGGC.

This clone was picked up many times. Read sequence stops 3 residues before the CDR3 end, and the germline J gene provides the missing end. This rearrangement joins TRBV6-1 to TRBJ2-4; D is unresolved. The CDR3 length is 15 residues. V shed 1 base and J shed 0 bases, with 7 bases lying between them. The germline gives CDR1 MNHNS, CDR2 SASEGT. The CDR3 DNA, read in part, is TGTGCCAGCAGTGAAGGAGCACTAGCCAAAAACATT. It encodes CASSEGALAKNI. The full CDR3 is CASSEGALAKNIQYF.

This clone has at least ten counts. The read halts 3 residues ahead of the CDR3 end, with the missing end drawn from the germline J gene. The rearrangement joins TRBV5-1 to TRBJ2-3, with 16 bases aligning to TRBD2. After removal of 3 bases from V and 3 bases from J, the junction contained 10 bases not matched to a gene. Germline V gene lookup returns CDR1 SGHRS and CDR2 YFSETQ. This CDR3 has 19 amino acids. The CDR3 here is CASSSPPGLAGGITDTQYF. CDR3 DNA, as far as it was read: TGCGCCAGCAGCTCACCTCCGGGACTAGCGGGAGGGATTACAGATACG.

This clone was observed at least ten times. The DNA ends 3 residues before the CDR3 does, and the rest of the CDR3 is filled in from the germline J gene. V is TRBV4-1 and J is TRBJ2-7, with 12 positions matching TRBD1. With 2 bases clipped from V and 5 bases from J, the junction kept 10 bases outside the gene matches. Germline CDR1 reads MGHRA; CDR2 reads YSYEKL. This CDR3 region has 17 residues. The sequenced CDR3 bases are TGCGCCAGCAGCCAATCAACATTCCGGGACAGGGGGCACGAG. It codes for CASSQSTFRDRGHE. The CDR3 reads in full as CASSQSTFRDRGHEQYF.

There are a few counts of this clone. This CDR3 is CASSPAVAGGNEQYF. CDR3 DNA, as far as it was read: TGTGCCAGCAGCCCCGCGGTAGCGGGAGGTAACGAG. This chain connects TRBV11-2 to TRBJ2-7; 10 positions agree with TRBD2. From the germline J gene comes the end of the CDR3, since the read stops 3 residues before it. The CDR3 loop spans 15 amino acids. The trim removed 5 bases at V and 5 bases at J, leaving 9 bases unmatched. From germline, CDR1 is SGHAT and CDR2 FQNNGV.

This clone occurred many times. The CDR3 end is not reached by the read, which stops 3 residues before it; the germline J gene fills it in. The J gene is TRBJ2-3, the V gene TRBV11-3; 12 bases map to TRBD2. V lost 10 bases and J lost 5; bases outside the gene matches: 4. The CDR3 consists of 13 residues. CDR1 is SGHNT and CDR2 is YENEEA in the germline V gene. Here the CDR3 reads CATSGGAIDTQYF. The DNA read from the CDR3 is TGTGCCACTAGCGGGGGGGCTATAGATACG.

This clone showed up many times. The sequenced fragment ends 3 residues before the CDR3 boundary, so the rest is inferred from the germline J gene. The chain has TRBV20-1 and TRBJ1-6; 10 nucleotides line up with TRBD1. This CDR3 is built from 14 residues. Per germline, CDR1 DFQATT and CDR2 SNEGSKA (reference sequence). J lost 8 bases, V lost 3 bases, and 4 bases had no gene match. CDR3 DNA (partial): TGCAGTGCTAGTTACGGGACAGGGGATTCACCC. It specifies CSASYGTGDSP. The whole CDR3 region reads CSASYGTGDSPLHF.

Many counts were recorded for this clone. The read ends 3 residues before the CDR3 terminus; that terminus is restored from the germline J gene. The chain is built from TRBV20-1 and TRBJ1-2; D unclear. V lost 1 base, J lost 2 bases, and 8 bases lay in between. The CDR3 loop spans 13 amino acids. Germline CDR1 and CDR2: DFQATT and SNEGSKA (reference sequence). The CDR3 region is CSARAEGNYGYTF. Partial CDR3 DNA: TGCAGTGCTAGAGCGGAAGGGAACTATGGC.